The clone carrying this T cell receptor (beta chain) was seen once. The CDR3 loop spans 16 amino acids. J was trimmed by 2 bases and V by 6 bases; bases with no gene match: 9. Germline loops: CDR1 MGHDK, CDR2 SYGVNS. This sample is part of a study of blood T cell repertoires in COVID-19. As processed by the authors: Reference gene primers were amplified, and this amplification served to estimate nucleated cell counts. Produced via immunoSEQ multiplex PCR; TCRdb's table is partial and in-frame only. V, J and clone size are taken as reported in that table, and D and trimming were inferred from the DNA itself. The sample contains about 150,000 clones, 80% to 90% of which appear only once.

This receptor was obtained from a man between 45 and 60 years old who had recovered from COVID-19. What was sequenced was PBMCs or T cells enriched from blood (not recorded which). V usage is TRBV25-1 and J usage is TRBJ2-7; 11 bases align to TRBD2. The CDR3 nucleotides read TGTGCCAGCAGGACTAAACCGGGACTAGCGGCCTACGAGCAGTACTTC. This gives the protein CASRTKPGLAAYEQYF.